This T cell receptor beta chain emerged from a study of blood T cell repertoires in COVID-19. Using immunoSEQ multiplex PCR, the repertoire was profiled, and TCRdb retains in-frame clones only, with some absent. Of over 150,000 clones listed, 70% to 90% are singletons. Germline V gene lookup returns CDR1 MDHEN and CDR2 SYDVKM. The CDR3 spans 15 residues. The V end lost 1 base, the J end lost 7 bases, and 11 bases lay between the germline ends. The table lists this clone with a count of one. V usage is TRBV28 and J usage is TRBJ1-6; D call uncertain. This clonotype was obtained from a man aged 50 or older with COVID-19, enrolled during active disease. Sequenced sample: peripheral blood. This CDR3 is CASSLSLVGNSPLHF. As DNA, the CDR3 is TGTGCCAGCAGTTTATCGTTAGTCGGGAATTCACCCCTCCACTTT. The whole variable domain, remainder taken from reference TRBV28 and TRBJ1-6, is DVKVTQSSRYLVKRTGEKVFLECVQDMDHENMFWYRQDPGLGLRLIYFSYDVKMKEKGDIPEGYSVSREKKERFSLILESASTNQTSMYLCASSLSLVGNSPLHFGNGTRLTVT.